The 10 T cell receptor beta chains presented below share a single source sample, sequenced in a study of T cell responses to AZD1222 COVID-19 vaccine. Profiled with immunoSEQ multiplex PCR; TCRdb holds only in-frame clones, not every one. The table includes about 66,000 clones, about 80% detected once. The starting material was peripheral blood, obtained 28 days after the second AZD1222 dose. The origin of the receptors is an adult who received the AZD1222 COVID-19 vaccine.

V usage is TRBV5-1 and J usage is TRBJ2-2, with 8 bases matching TRBD1. V lost 4 bases to trimming and J lost 7 bases; unmatched junction nucleotides: 3. This CDR3 is 13 amino acids long. Looked up from germline, CDR1 is SGHRS and CDR2 is YFSETQ. CDR3 DNA sequence: TGCGCCAGCAGCCTACAGGGGGACGGGGAGCTGTTTTTT. This gives the protein CASSLQGDGELFF.

This chain links TRBV28 with TRBJ2-7; a possible D gene is TRBD2 (6 bases). This CDR3 region has 14 residues. Germline V CDR1 and CDR2: MDHEN, SYDVKM. V lost 3 bases, J lost 3 bases, and 12 bases lay in between. The chain's CDR3 is CASSFGGSLYEQYF. CDR3 DNA: TGTGCCAGCAGTTTTGGGGGGTCCCTCTACGAGCAGTACTTC. The full variable domain, its missing parts supplied by reference TRBV28 and TRBJ2-7, is DVKVTQSSRYLVKRTGEKVFLECVQDMDHENMFWYRQDPGLGLRLIYFSYDVKMKEKGDIPEGYSVSREKKERFSLILESASTNQTSMYLCASSFGGSLYEQYFGPGTRLTVT.

The rearrangement uses TRBV7-2 and TRBJ1-2, with D possibly being TRBD1 (5 bases). The CDR3 has 14 amino acids. The germline gives CDR1 SGHTA, CDR2 FQGNSA. V lost 5 bases to trimming and J lost 5 bases, with 15 bases between them. The CDR3, as DNA: TGTGCCAGCAGCCCTGGGACGGGTCGTTATGGCTACACCTTC. This sequence encodes CASSPGTGRYGYTF. Full variable domain (missing parts from reference TRBV7-2 and TRBJ1-2): GAGVSQSPSNKVTEKGKDVELRCDPISGHTALYWYRQSLGQGLEFLIYFQGNSAPDKSGLPSDRFSAERTGGSVSTLTIQRTQQEDSAVYLCASSPGTGRYGYTFGSGTRLTVV.

As DNA, the CDR3 is TGCAGCGTTGGGCGGGGGCGCGGGGAGCTGTTTTTT. Translation: CSVGRGRGELFF. The chain recombines TRBV29-1 with TRBJ2-2, with D maybe TRBD2 (7 bases). The CDR3 sequence is 12 residues long. V lost 4 bases and J 7 bases, leaving 10 bases between the germline ends. In germline, CDR1 is SQVTM, CDR2 ANQGSEA.

In this sample, this clone turned up a few times. V is TRBV19 and J is TRBJ1-2; D not certain. The CDR3 is 13 amino acids. In germline, CDR1 is LNHDA, CDR2 SQIVND (reference sequence). Trimming removed 10 bases at V and 6 bases at J, with 18 bases between. In DNA, the CDR3 is TGTGCCATCGTCCGGGCCCTCGGTCATGGCTACACCTTC. Its translation: CAIVRALGHGYTF.

The rearrangement links TRBV11-2 to TRBJ1-2; 9 bases align to TRBD1. Trimming at V came to 1 base and at J to 8 bases, leaving 8 bases not matched to a gene. CDR3 length: 15 residues. Germline-derived CDR1 and CDR2 are SGHAT and FQNNGV. The CDR3 loop is CASSLGAGQGIGYTF. The CDR3 nucleotides read TGTGCCAGCAGCTTAGGTGCGGGACAGGGAATCGGCTACACCTTC.

The rearrangement uses TRBV5-6 and TRBJ1-2, with TRBD1 matching 7 bases. This CDR3 is built from 12 residues. CDR1 SGHDT and CDR2 YYEEEE come from the germline V gene. With V trimmed by 4 bases and J by 8 bases, 5 bases remained unmatched. This CDR3 is CASSRDRRGYTF. CDR3 nucleotides: TGTGCCAGCAGCCGGGACAGAAGAGGCTACACCTTC.

This chain connects TRBV28 to TRBJ1-5, with D hard to call. The CDR3 covers 16 residues. CDR1 is MDHEN, CDR2 SYDVKM, per germline. With 2 bases removed from V and 1 base from J, the gap between germline ends came to 12 bases. The CDR3 is CASSLHPPGSNQPQHF. DNA of the CDR3: TGTGCCAGCAGTTTACACCCCCCGGGGAGCAATCAGCCCCAGCATTTT.

The chain's CDR3 is CASSAGRVNTGELFF. CDR3 in DNA: TGTGCCAGCAGTGCAGGGCGGGTAAACACCGGGGAGCTGTTTTTT. The V and J genes are TRBV2 and TRBJ2-2; tentatively, D is TRBD1 or TRBD2 (5 bases each). V lost 4 bases and J lost 2, with 11 bases in between. There are 15 residues in the CDR3. Germline V lookup: CDR1 SNHLY, CDR2 FYNNEI.

The chain is built from TRBV6-1 and TRBJ1-4; 7 nucleotides match TRBD1. The CDR3 totals 15 residues. The ends lost 3 bases at V and 5 bases at J; junction bases unmatched: 6. Germline loops: CDR1 MNHNS, CDR2 SASEGT. This CDR3 reads CASSDPGQLNEKLFF. CDR3 nucleotides: TGTGCCAGCAGTGACCCGGGACAGCTGAATGAAAAACTGTTTTTT.